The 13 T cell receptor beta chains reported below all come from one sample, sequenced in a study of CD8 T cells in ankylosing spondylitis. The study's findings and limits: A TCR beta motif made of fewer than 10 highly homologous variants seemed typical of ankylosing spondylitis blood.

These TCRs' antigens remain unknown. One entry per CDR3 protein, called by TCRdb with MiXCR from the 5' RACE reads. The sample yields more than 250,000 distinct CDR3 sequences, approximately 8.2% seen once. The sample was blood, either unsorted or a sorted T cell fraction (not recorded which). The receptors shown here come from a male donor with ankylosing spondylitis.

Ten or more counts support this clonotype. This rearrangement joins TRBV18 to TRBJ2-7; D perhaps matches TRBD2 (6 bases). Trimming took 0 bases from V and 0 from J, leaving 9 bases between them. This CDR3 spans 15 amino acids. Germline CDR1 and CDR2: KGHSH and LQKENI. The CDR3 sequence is CASSPPLASSYEQYF. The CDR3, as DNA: TGTGCCAGCTCACCACCTCTAGCGAGCTCCTACGAGCAGTACTTC.

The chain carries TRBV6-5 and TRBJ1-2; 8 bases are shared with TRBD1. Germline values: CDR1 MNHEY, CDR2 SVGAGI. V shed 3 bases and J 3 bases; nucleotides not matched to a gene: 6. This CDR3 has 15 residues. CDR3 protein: CASSYSTGGDYGYTF. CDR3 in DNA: TGTGCCAGCAGTTATTCCACAGGGGGTGACTATGGCTACACCTTC.

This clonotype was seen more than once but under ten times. CDR3: CASSGAGSNSPLHF. In DNA form, the CDR3 reads TGTGCCAGCAGTGGGGCGGGGAGCAATTCACCCCTCCACTTT. The chain employs TRBV9 and TRBJ1-6; tentatively, D is TRBD1 (5 bases). Trimming took 5 bases from V and 7 from J, leaving 13 bases between them. The length of the CDR3 is 14 residues. The germline CDR1 and CDR2 sequences are SGDLS and YYNGEE.

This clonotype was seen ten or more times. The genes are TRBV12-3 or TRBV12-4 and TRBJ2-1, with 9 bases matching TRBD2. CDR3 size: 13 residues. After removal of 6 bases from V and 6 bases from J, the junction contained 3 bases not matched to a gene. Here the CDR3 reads CASSLAGPNEQFF. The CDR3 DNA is TGTGCCAGCAGCCTAGCGGGACCCAATGAGCAGTTCTTC.

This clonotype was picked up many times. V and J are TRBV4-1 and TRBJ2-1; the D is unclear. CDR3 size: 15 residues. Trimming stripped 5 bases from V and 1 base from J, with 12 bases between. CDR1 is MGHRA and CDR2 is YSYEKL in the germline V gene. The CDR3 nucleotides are TGCGCCAGCAGCTCTTCCGGGTTTTCCTACAATGAGCAGTTCTTC. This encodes CASSSSGFSYNEQFF.

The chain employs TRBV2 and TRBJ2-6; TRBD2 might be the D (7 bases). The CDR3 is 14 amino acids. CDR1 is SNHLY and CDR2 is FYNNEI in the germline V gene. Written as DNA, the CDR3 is TGTGCGACGGGGGGCTTCTCTGGGGCCAACGTCCTGACTTTC. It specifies CATGGFSGANVLTF.

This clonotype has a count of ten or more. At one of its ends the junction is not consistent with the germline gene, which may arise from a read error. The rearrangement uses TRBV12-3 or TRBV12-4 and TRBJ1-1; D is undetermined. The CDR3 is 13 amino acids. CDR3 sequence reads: CASSLGKNTEAFF. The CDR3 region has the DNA TGTGCCAGCAGCTTAGGAAAGAACACTGAAGCTTTCTTT.

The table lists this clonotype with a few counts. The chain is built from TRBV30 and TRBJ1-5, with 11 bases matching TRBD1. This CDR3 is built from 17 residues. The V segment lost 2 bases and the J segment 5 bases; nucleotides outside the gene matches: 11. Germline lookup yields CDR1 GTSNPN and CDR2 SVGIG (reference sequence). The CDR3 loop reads CAWSPGQGAFIHQPQHF. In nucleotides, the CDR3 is TGTGCCTGGAGTCCCGGACAGGGGGCTTTTATTCATCAGCCCCAGCATTTT.

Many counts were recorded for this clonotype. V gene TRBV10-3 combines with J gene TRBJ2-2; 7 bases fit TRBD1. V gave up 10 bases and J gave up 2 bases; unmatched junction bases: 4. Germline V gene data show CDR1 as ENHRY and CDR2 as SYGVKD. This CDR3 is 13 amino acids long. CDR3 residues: CATGQPNTGELFF. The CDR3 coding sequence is TGTGCCACGGGACAGCCTAACACCGGGGAGCTGTTTTTT.

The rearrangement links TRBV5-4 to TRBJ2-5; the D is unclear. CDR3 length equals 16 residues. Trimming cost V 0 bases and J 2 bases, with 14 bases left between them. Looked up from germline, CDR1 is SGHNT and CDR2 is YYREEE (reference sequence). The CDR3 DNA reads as TGTGCCAGCAGCTTGGGCCGGGTACCGGAACAAGAGACCCAGTACTTC. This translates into CASSLGRVPEQETQYF.

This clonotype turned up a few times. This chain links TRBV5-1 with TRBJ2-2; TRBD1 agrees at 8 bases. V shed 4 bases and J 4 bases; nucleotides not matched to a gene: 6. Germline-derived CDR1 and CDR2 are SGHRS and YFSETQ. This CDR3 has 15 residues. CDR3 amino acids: CASSTRQGRTGELFF. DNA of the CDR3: TGCGCCAGCAGCACGAGACAGGGGCGCACCGGGGAGCTGTTTTTT.

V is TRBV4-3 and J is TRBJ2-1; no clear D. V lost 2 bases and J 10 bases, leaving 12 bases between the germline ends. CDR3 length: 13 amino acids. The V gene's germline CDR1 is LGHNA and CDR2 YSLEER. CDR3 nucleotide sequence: TGCGCCAGCAGCCAAATCGAAGGAAACGAGCAGTTCTTC. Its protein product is CASSQIEGNEQFF.

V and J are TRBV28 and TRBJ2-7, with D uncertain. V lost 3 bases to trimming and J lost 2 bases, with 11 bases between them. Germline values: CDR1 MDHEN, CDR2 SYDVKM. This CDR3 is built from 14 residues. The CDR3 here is CASSFLPGTYEQYF. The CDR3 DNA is TGTGCCAGCAGTTTTCTGCCTGGAACCTACGAGCAGTACTTC.